Each of the 28 T cell receptor beta chains below was sequenced from the same sample in a study of cytomegalovirus exposure and HLA in healthy donors. The PCR was carried out with 60 Vbeta primers and 13 Jbeta primers. Measured with immunoSEQ multiplex PCR; TCRdb has only the in-frame clones, and not every one. The sample shows roughly 99,000 clones, approximately 76% of them seen only once. The specimen sequenced was PBMCs. These receptors originate from a young man in good health and CMV-seronegative.

This chain uses TRBV9 with TRBJ2-2; 8 bases map to TRBD2. With 4 bases clipped from V and 0 bases from J, the junction kept 8 bases outside the gene matches. CDR1 SGDLS and CDR2 YYNGEE come from the germline V gene. The CDR3 runs to 17 residues. The CDR3 region is CASSSSGGAANTGELFF. DNA of the CDR3: TGTGCCAGCAGCTCTTCCGGGGGGGCGGCGAACACCGGGGAGCTGTTTTTT.

The genes are TRBV9 and TRBJ2-5; a possible D gene is TRBD1 (6 bases). The J call is uncertain, as TRBJ2-7 better fits the DNA end. Germline V gene sequence: CDR1 SGDLS, CDR2 YYNGEE. The length of the CDR3 is 14 residues. This CDR3 is CASSAGDGGYEQYF. The CDR3 DNA reads TGTGCCAGCAGCGCAGGGGACGGAGGCTACGAGCAGTACTTC.

The V and J genes are TRBV6-4 and TRBJ2-3; 12 nucleotides line up with TRBD2. The V gene end was trimmed by 3 bases and the J gene end by 6 bases; junction bases not matched to a gene: 10. The CDR3 length is 17 residues. Germline V gene lookup returns CDR1 MRHNA and CDR2 SNTAGT. CDR3 region: CASSDSFSSGGADTQYF. DNA of the CDR3: TGTGCCAGCAGTGATTCTTTTTCTAGCGGGGGGGCGGATACGCAGTATTTT.

The chain recombines TRBV7-9 with TRBJ2-7; D perhaps matches TRBD1 (6 bases). Germline lookup yields CDR1 SEHNR and CDR2 FQNEAQ (reference sequence). Trimming removed 3 bases at V and 0 bases at J, with 18 bases between. The CDR3 length is 17 residues. This chain's CDR3 is CASSFFPTDRSSYEQYF. CDR3 DNA sequence: TGTGCCAGCAGCTTTTTCCCCACGGACAGAAGCTCCTACGAGCAGTACTTC.

The CDR3 nucleotides read TGCAGCGTGGGGGGACAGGGCTACGAGCAGTACTTC. It specifies CSVGGQGYEQYF. This chain links TRBV29-1 with TRBJ2-7, with 9 bases that match TRBD1. CDR3 length equals 12 residues. Germline V gives CDR1 SQVTM, CDR2 ANQGSEA. With V trimmed by 6 bases and J by 3 bases, 3 bases remained unmatched.

This chain uses TRBV19 with TRBJ1-3; possibly TRBD1 for D (6 bases). V lost 7 bases, J lost 3 bases, and 13 bases lay in between. Germline CDR1 reads LNHDA; CDR2 reads SQIVND (reference sequence). This CDR3 is built from 14 residues. The CDR3 DNA is TGTGCCAGTATGAGGGCAGGGGTTGGAAACACCATATATTTT. It specifies CASMRAGVGNTIYF.

The rearrangement uses TRBV7-6 and TRBJ2-2, with 8 bases identical to TRBD2. The CDR3 is 14 residues long. Germline lookup yields CDR1 SGHVS and CDR2 FNYEAQ. V was clipped by 5 bases and J by 4 bases; unmatched bases: 3. CDR3 DNA sequence: TGTGCCAGCAGCACCGGACTAGCCACCGGGGAGCTGTTTTTT. Amino acids: CASSTGLATGELFF.

The chain uses TRBV19 and TRBJ2-3; D may be TRBD1 (5 bases). Germline V gives CDR1 LNHDA, CDR2 SQIVND (reference sequence). Trimming took 3 bases from V and 5 from J, leaving 6 bases between them. CDR3 size: 12 residues. The CDR3 nucleotides read TGTGCCAGTAGTATTAGGGGAGATACGCAGTATTTT. Amino acids: CASSIRGDTQYF.

This chain uses TRBV18 with TRBJ1-6; 8 bases map to TRBD1. Germline CDR1 reads KGHSH; CDR2 reads LQKENI. The CDR3 contains 17 residues. J gave up 4 bases and V 3 bases, and 8 bases lay outside the gene matches. CDR3 sequence: CASSPRGQVVYNSPLHF. The CDR3, as DNA: TGTGCCAGCTCACCCCGGGGACAGGTGGTGTATAATTCACCCCTCCACTTT. The whole variable domain, remainder taken from reference TRBV18 and TRBJ1-6, is NAGVMQNPRHLVRRRGQEARLRCSPMKGHSHVYWYRQLPEEGLKFMVYLQKENIIDESGMPKERFSAEFPKEGPSILRIQQVVRGDSAAYFCASSPRGQVVYNSPLHFGNGTRLTVT.

This chain links TRBV5-1 with TRBJ2-3, with D possibly matching TRBD1 (5 bases). This CDR3 is 17 amino acids long. In germline, CDR1 is SGHRS, CDR2 YFSETQ. The V and J ends lost 4 bases and 3 bases respectively, with 21 bases between them. The DNA of the CDR3 is TGCGCCAGCAGCCCAAACGTTGCCAGGGTGATTACAGATACGCAGTATTTT. It specifies CASSPNVARVITDTQYF.

The chain recombines TRBV19 with TRBJ2-5; 9 bases line up with TRBD1. V gave up 4 bases and J gave up 5 bases; unmatched junction bases: 2. Germline assignment: CDR1 LNHDA and CDR2 SQIVND (reference sequence). This CDR3 contains 13 residues. The CDR3 reads CASSKGQGETQYF. CDR3 coding DNA: TGTGCCAGTAGTAAGGGACAGGGCGAGACCCAGTACTTC.

V and J are TRBV14 and TRBJ1-2; D is possibly TRBD1 (5 bases). The CDR3 runs 13 residues. Per germline, CDR1 SGHDN and CDR2 FVKESK. V was pared by 2 bases and J by 8 bases, with 12 bases between. The CDR3: CASSQFRGGGYTF. The CDR3 DNA reads as TGTGCCAGCAGCCAATTTAGGGGCGGAGGCTACACCTTC.

This clone was recorded a few times. The chain recombines TRBV6-5 with TRBJ2-7; D remains unclear. The length of the CDR3 is 13 residues. Germline V gene lookup returns CDR1 MNHEY and CDR2 SVGAGI. Trimming removed 6 bases from V and 6 bases from J, with 15 bases in between. The CDR3: CASRSPPGGEQYF. DNA of the CDR3: TGTGCCAGCAGGAGCCCCCCAGGTGGCGAGCAGTACTTC.

This clone was found a few times. This sequence joins TRBV6-5 and TRBJ1-2; D call uncertain. The CDR3 consists of 13 residues. Germline V gene lookup returns CDR1 MNHEY and CDR2 SVGAGI. V lost 7 bases, J lost 8 bases, and 17 bases lay in between. The CDR3 coding sequence is TGTGCCAGCACCACCTCGGAACGGGAGGGCTACACCTTC. This translates into CASTTSEREGYTF.

The chain joins TRBV7-2 to TRBJ2-7; D not resolved. The CDR3 covers 15 residues. Trimming shortened V by 2 bases and J by 2 bases, and 13 bases separated the two germline ends. Looked up from germline, CDR1 is SGHTA and CDR2 is FQGNSA. The CDR3 DNA reads TGTGCCAGCAGCTTAAACAGCTTTGTGGCCTACGAGCAGTACTTC. It codes for CASSLNSFVAYEQYF.

A few counts support this clone. V gene TRBV4-2 combines with J gene TRBJ1-5, with TRBD1 matching over 9 bases. The CDR3 has 15 residues. The junction had 9 bases not matched to a gene; V was cut back by 5 bases and J by 7 bases. Germline-derived CDR1 and CDR2 are LGHNA and YNFKEQ. Written as DNA, the CDR3 is TGTGCCAGCAGCAGGAACCGGGACAGGGAACAGCCCCAGCATTTT. Encoded protein: CASSRNRDREQPQHF.

This chain connects TRBV2 to TRBJ1-2; no clear D. The V gene lost 0 bases and the J gene lost 6 bases, with 17 bases spanning the gap. CDR3 size: 16 residues. CDR1 and CDR2 from the germline V gene are SNHLY and FYNNEI. The CDR3 spells CASSEALQGSEDGYTF. The CDR3, as DNA: TGTGCCAGCAGTGAAGCGCTTCAAGGGAGTGAGGATGGCTACACCTTC. The full variable domain, with the rest looked up from reference TRBV2 and TRBJ1-2, is EPEVTQTPSHQVTQMGQEVILRCVPISNHLYFYWYRQILGQKVEFLVSFYNNEISEKSEIFDDQFSVERPDGSNFTLKIRSTKLEDSAMYFCASSEALQGSEDGYTFGSGTRLTVV.

The rearrangement links TRBV11-1 to TRBJ1-1, with D unclear. The CDR3 has 12 residues. Germline loops: CDR1 SGHAT, CDR2 FQDESV (reference sequence). Trimming took 3 bases from V and 6 from J, leaving 8 bases between them. CDR3 loop: CASSLLGAEAFF. The CDR3 region has the DNA TGTGCCAGCAGCTTGCTCGGGGCTGAAGCTTTCTTT.

V gene TRBV13 combines with J gene TRBJ2-1; TRBD2 aligns across 13 bases. Germline CDR1 is PRHDT and CDR2 is FYEKMQ (reference sequence). There are 15 residues in the CDR3. V shed 2 bases, J shed 9 bases, and the junction held 4 bases outside the gene matches. CDR3 bases: TGTGCCAGCAGCTTACGACTAGCGGGGGGTATTGAGCAGTTCTTC. It specifies CASSLRLAGGIEQFF.

The gene calls are TRBV7-8 and TRBJ1-4, with a possible D match to TRBD1 (5 bases). Germline assignment: CDR1 SGHVS and CDR2 FQNEAQ. The CDR3 contains 15 residues. Trimming removed 5 bases from V and 7 bases from J, with 17 bases in between. CDR3 protein: CASSPWEGEPEKLFF. The CDR3 DNA reads TGTGCCAGCAGCCCCTGGGAAGGGGAACCTGAAAAACTGTTTTTT.

This chain uses TRBV15 with TRBJ1-3; D remains unclear. CDR3 size: 14 residues. Germline CDR1 reads LNHNV; CDR2 reads YYDKDF (reference sequence). Between the trimmed V and J ends, which lost 1 base and 0 bases, there was a span of 4 bases. The CDR3 loop is CATSRGDSGNTIYF. CDR3 DNA sequence: TGTGCCACCAGCAGAGGAGACTCTGGAAACACCATATATTTT.

CDR3 region: CASSYPGEGTEAFF. The CDR3 nucleotides read TGTGCCAGCAGTTACCCAGGGGAGGGCACTGAAGCTTTCTTT. The genes are TRBV6-6 and TRBJ1-1; tentative D call: TRBD1 (6 bases). CDR1 is MNHNY, CDR2 SVGAGI, per germline (reference sequence). This CDR3 contains 14 residues. Trimming left V 2 bases short and J 4 bases short, with 11 bases between.

This chain connects TRBV7-9 to TRBJ2-7; D is undetermined. In germline, CDR1 is SEHNR, CDR2 FQNEAQ (reference sequence). V was cut by 6 bases and J by 3 bases, with 9 bases left in between. This CDR3 has 12 amino acids. CDR3 protein: CASRANRYEQYF. Written as DNA, the CDR3 is TGTGCCAGCAGGGCAAATCGCTACGAGCAGTACTTC.

This clone was detected a few times. The chain joins TRBV9 to TRBJ1-2; TRBD1 is a possible D gene (6 bases). Germline V gene lookup returns CDR1 SGDLS and CDR2 YYNGEE. V lost 3 bases, J lost 4 bases, and 16 bases lay in between. This CDR3 spans 15 amino acids. The CDR3 is CASSGPGVATYGYTF. CDR3 bases: TGTGCCAGCAGCGGCCCAGGGGTTGCCACCTATGGCTACACCTTC.

This clone has a single count. The rearrangement links TRBV6-5 to TRBJ2-7, with 8 bases identical to TRBD1. CDR1 and CDR2 (germline): MNHEY, SVGAGI. Trimming removed 6 bases from V and 6 bases from J; junction bases left unmatched: 7. CDR3 length: 13 residues. The CDR3 region is CASSRDRRGEQYF. The CDR3 DNA is TGTGCCAGCAGCCGGGACAGGCGCGGCGAGCAGTACTTC.

This clone was observed a single time. The gene calls are TRBV6-4 and TRBJ1-3; D possibly corresponds to TRBD1 (5 bases). Between the trimmed V and J ends, which lost 3 bases and 2 bases, there was a span of 17 bases. This CDR3 is 17 amino acids long. Germline CDR1 and CDR2: MRHNA and SNTAGT. CDR3 sequence reads: CASSEINRKGPGNTIYF. CDR3 bases: TGTGCCAGCAGTGAAATCAACAGGAAGGGCCCTGGAAACACCATATATTTT.

The chain is built from TRBV11-1 and TRBJ1-6; D not resolved. With 4 bases removed from V and 14 bases from J, the gap between germline ends came to 9 bases. This CDR3 region has 11 residues. Germline V gives CDR1 SGHAT, CDR2 FQDESV (reference sequence). CDR3 residues: CASSSHRALHF. The CDR3 DNA reads as TGTGCCAGCAGCTCCCACCGGGCCCTCCACTTT.

The rearrangement uses TRBV5-1 and TRBJ2-2; unclear D gene. V lost 4 bases, J lost 1 base, and 8 bases lay in between. Germline CDR1 SGHRS, CDR2 YFSETQ. This CDR3 region has 14 residues. CDR3 in DNA: TGCGCCAGCAGCCCCGCACAGAACACCGGGGAGCTGTTTTTT. Encoded protein: CASSPAQNTGELFF.